The 3 T cell receptor beta chains below come from one sample, sequenced in a study of CD8 T cells in ankylosing spondylitis. TCRdb analysed the 5' RACE reads with MiXCR anew, one entry per CDR3 protein. The top ten hold roughly 16% of the sample, which has 160,000 or so distinct CDR3 sequences, 9.5% to 10% seen once. Sequenced sample: blood, either unsorted or a sorted T cell fraction (not recorded which). These receptors originate from a female donor with ankylosing spondylitis or in good health (not recorded which).

Only a few counts were recorded for this clonotype. V and J are TRBV9 and TRBJ1-1; 7 bases map to TRBD1. V was pared by 3 bases and J by 4 bases, with 6 bases of the junction left unmatched. Germline values: CDR1 SGDLS, CDR2 YYNGEE. This CDR3 is built from 14 residues. In DNA, the CDR3 is TGTGCCAGCAGCGGAGGGGGCGACGGCACTGAAGCTTTCTTT. It encodes CASSGGGDGTEAFF.

This clonotype appeared many times. This chain links TRBV7-9 with TRBJ2-5; TRBD1 agrees at 8 bases. The CDR3 extends over 16 amino acids. After removal of 5 bases from V and 4 bases from J, the junction contained 12 bases not matched to a gene. Germline CDR1 SEHNR, CDR2 FQNEAQ (reference sequence). CDR3 DNA: TGTGCCAGCAGCACATCCGGACAGGGAAAGGCAGAGACCCAGTACTTC. This encodes CASSTSGQGKAETQYF.

There are many counts of this clonotype. CDR3 region: CASTWGGAAVPYEQYF. Written as DNA, the CDR3 is TGTGCCAGCACTTGGGGGGGTGCGGCCGTTCCCTACGAGCAGTACTTC. V gene TRBV28 combines with J gene TRBJ2-7; TRBD2 matches at 7 bases. The germline gives CDR1 MDHEN, CDR2 SYDVKM. V shed 7 bases, J shed 2 bases, and the junction held 14 bases outside the gene matches. This CDR3 is 16 amino acids long.